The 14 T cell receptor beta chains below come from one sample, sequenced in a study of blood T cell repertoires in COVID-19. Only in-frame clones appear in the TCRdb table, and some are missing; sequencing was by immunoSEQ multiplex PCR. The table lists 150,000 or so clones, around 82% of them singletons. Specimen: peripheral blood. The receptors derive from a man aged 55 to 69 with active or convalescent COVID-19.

CDR3 loop: CASSAQERGRNTIYF. In nucleotides, the CDR3 is TGTGCCAGCAGCGCTCAGGAAAGGGGAAGAAACACCATATATTTT. The V and J genes are TRBV6-5 and TRBJ1-3; possibly TRBD1 for D (5 bases). The ends were cut back, 6 bases at V and 5 bases at J, with 17 bases in the middle. The CDR3 runs to 15 residues. The germline V gene encodes CDR1 MNHEY and CDR2 SVGAGI.

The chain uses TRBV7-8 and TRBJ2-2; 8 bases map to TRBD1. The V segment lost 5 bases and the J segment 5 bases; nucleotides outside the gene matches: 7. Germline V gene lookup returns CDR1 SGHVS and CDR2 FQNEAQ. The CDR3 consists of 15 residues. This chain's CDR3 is CASSTGQGITGELFF. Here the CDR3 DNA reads TGTGCCAGCAGCACAGGACAGGGTATTACCGGGGAGCTGTTTTTT.

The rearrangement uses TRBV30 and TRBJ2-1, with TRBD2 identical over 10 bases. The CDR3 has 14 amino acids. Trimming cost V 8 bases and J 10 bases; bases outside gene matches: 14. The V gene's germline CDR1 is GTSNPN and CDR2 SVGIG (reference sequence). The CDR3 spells CAREGSGRVREQFF. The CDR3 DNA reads TGTGCCCGGGAGGGGAGCGGGAGGGTCAGGGAGCAGTTCTTC. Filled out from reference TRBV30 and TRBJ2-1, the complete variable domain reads SQTIHQWPATLVQPVGSPLSLECTVEGTSNPNLYWYRQAAGRGLQLLFYSVGIGQISSEVPQNLSASRPQDRQFILSSKKLLLSDSGFYLCAREGSGRVREQFFGPGTRLTVL.

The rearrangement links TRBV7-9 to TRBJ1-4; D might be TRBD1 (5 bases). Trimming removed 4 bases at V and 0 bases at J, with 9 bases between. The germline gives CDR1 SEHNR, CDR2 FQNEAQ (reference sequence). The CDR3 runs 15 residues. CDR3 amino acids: CASSSQDATNEKLFF. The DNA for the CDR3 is TGTGCCAGCAGCTCACAGGATGCAACTAATGAAAAACTGTTTTTT.

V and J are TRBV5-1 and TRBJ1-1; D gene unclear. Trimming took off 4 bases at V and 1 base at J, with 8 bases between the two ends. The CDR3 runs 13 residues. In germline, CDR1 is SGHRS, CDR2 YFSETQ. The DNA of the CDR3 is TGCGCCAGCAGCGGCCGTCAGAACACTGAAGCTTTCTTT. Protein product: CASSGRQNTEAFF.

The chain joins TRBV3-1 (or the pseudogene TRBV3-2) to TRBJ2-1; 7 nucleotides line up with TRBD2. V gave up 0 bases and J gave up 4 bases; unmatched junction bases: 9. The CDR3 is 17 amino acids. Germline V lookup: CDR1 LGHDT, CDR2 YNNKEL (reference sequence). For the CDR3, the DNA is TGTGCCAGCAGCCAAGAAGGGACTACGAGACCTTACAATGAGCAGTTCTTC. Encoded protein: CASSQEGTTRPYNEQFF.

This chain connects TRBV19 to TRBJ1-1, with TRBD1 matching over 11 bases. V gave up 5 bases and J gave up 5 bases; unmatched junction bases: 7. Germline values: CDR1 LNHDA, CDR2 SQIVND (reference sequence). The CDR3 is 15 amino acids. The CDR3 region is CASSHRTGGRTEAFF. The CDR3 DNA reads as TGTGCCAGTAGTCATCGGACAGGGGGCAGGACTGAAGCTTTCTTT.

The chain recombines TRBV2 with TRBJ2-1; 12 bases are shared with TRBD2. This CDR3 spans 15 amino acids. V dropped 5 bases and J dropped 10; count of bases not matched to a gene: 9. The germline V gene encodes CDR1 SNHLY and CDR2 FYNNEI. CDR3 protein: CASSLLAGGVREQFF. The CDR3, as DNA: TGTGCCAGCAGTCTACTAGCGGGGGGTGTCAGGGAGCAGTTCTTC.

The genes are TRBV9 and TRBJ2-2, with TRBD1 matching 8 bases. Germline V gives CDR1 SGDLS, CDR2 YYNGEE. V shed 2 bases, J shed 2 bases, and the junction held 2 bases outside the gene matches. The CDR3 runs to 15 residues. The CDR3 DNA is TGTGCCAGCAGCGTTGGGACAGGAAACACCGGGGAGCTGTTTTTT. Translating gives CASSVGTGNTGELFF.

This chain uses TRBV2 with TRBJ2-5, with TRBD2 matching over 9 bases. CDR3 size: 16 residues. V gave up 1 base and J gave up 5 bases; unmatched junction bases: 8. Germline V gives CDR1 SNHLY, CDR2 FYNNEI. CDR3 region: CASSEGGLAFGETQYF. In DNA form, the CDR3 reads TGTGCCAGCAGTGAAGGGGGACTAGCCTTTGGGGAGACCCAGTACTTC.

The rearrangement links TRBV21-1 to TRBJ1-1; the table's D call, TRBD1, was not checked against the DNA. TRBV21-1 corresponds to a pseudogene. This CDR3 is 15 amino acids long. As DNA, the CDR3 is TGTGCCAGCAGCAGACCGGGACAGTTGAACACTGAAGCTTTCTTT. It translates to CASSRPGQLNTEAFF.

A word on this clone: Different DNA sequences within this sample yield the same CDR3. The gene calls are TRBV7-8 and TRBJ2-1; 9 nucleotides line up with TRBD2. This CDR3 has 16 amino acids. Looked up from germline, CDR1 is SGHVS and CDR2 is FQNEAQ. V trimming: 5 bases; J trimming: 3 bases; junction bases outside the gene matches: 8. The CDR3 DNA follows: TGTGCCAGCAGCCCCCGGCTAGCGGGGATCTACAATGAGCAGTTCTTC. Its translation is CASSPRLAGIYNEQFF.

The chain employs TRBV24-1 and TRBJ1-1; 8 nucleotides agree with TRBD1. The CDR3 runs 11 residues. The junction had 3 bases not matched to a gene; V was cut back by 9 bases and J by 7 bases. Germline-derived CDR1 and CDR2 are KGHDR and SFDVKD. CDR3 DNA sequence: TGTGCCACCCAGGACAGGGTTGAAGCTTTCTTT. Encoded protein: CATQDRVEAFF.

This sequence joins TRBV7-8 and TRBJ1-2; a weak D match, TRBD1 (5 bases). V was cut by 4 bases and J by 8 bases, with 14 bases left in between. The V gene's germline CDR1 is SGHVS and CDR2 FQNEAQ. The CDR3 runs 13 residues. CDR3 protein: CASSSQQASGYTF. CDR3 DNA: TGTGCCAGCAGCTCTCAACAGGCTTCCGGCTACACCTTC.